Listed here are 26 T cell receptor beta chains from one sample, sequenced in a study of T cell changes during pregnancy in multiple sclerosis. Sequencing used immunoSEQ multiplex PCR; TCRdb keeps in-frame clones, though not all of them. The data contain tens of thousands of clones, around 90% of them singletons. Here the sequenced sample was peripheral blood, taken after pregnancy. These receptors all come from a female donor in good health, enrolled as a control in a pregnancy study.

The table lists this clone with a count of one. Written as DNA, the CDR3 is TGTGCCAGCAGCTTAGCGCCACAGGGCGCCTATAATTCACCCCTCCACTTT. This sequence encodes CASSLAPQGAYNSPLHF. The chain is built from TRBV7-2 and TRBJ1-6, with D perhaps matching TRBD1 (6 bases). CDR3 length equals 17 residues. The V gene lost 0 bases and the J gene lost 2 bases, with 11 bases spanning the gap. Per germline, CDR1 SGHTA and CDR2 FQGNSA. The entire variable domain, with the rest obtained from reference TRBV7-2 and TRBJ1-6, is as follows: GAGVSQSPSNKVTEKGKDVELRCDPISGHTALYWYRQSLGQGLEFLIYFQGNSAPDKSGLPSDRFSAERTGGSVSTLTIQRTQQEDSAVYLCASSLAPQGAYNSPLHFGNGTRLTVT.

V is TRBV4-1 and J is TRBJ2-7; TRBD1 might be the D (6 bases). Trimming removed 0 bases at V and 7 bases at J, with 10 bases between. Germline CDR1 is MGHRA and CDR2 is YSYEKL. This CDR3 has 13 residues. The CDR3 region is CASSQDGGQEQYF. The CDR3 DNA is TGCGCCAGCAGCCAAGATGGGGGACAAGAGCAGTACTTC.

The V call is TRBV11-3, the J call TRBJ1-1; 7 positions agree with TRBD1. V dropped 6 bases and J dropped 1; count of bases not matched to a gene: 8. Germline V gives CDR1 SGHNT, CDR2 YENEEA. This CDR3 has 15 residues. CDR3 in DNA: TGTGCCAGCAGGCCTAGACAGGGTTCGAACACTGAAGCTTTCTTT. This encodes CASRPRQGSNTEAFF.

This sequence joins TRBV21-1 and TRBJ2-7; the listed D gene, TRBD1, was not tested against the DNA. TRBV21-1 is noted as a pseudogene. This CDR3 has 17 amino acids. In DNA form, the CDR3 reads TGTGCCAGCAGCAAAGAAAAGGGGGAGTATGACTCCTACGAGCAGTACTTC. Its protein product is CASSKEKGEYDSYEQYF.

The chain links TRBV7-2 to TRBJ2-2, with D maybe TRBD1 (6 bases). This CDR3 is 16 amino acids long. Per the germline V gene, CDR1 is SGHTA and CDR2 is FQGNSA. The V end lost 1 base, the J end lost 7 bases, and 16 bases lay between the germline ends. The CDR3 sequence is CASSLVTGPILGELFF. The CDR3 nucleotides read TGTGCCAGCAGCTTAGTAACAGGGCCCATCCTCGGGGAGCTGTTTTTT. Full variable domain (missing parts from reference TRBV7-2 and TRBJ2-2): GAGVSQSPSNKVTEKGKDVELRCDPISGHTALYWYRQSLGQGLEFLIYFQGNSAPDKSGLPSDRFSAERTGGSVSTLTIQRTQQEDSAVYLCASSLVTGPILGELFFGEGSRLTVL.

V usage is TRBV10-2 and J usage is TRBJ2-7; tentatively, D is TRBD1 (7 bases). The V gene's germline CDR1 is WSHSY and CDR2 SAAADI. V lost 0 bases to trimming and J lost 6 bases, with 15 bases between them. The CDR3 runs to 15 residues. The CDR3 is CASSESLRQGGEQYF. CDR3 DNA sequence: TGCGCCAGCAGTGAGTCTCTCCGTCAGGGGGGCGAGCAGTACTTC.

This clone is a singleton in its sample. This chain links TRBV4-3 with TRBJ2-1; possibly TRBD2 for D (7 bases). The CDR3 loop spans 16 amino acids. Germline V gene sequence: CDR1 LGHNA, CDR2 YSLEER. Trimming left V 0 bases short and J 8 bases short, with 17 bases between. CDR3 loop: CASSQDLGGASDEQFF. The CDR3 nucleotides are TGCGCCAGCAGCCAAGATCTTGGGGGGGCCTCGGATGAGCAGTTCTTC.

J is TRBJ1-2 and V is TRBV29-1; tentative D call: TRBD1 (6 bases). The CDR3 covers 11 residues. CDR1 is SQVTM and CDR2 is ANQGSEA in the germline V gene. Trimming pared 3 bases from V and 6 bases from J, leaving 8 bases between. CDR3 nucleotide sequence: TGCAGCGTTGATAGGACAGATGGCTACACCTTC. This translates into CSVDRTDGYTF.

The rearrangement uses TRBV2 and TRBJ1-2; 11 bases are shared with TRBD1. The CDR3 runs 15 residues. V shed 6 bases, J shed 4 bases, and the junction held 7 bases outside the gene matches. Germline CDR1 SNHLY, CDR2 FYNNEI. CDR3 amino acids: CASRDRGRQIYGYTF. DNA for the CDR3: TGTGCCAGCAGGGACAGGGGGCGTCAGATCTATGGCTACACCTTC.

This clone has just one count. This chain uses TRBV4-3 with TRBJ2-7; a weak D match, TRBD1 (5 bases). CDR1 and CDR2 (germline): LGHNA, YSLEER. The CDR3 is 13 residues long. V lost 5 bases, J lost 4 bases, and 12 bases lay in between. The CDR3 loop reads CASSIQVEYEQYF. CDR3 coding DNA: TGCGCCAGCAGCATACAGGTGGAGTACGAGCAGTACTTC.

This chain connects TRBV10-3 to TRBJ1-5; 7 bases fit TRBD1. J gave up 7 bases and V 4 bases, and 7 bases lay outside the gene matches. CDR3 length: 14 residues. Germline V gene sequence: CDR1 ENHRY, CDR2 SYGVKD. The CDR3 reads CAISGGGGGQPQHF. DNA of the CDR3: TGTGCCATCAGTGGAGGGGGCGGGGGGCAGCCCCAGCATTTT.

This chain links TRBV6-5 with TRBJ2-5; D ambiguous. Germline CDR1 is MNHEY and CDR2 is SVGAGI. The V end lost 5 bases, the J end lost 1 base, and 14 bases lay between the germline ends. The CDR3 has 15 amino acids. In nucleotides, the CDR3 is TGTGCCAGCAGTACCACCTACCCACCCCAAGAGACCCAGTACTTC. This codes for CASSTTYPPQETQYF.

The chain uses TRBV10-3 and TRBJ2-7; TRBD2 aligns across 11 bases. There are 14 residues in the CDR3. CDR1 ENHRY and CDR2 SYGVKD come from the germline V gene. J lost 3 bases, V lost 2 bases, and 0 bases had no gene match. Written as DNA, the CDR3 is TGTGCCATCAGTGAGACTAGCGGGAGCTACGAGCAGTACTTC. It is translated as CAISETSGSYEQYF.

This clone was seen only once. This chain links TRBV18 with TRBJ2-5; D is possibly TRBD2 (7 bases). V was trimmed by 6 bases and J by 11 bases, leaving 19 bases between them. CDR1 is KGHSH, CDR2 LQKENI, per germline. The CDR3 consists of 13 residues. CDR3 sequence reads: CASSSGDYKGQYF. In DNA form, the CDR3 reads TGTGCCAGCTCGTCAGGGGACTATAAGGGTCAGTACTTC.

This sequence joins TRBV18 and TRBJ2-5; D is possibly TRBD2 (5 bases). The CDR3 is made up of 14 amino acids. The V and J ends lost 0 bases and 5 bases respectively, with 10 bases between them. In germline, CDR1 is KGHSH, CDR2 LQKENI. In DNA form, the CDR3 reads TGTGCCAGCTCACCACCGGACGGGGTGGAGACCCAGTACTTC. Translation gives CASSPPDGVETQYF.

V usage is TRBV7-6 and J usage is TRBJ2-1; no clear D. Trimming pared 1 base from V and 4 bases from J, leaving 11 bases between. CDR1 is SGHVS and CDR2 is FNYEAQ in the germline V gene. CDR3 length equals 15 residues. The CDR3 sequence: CASSLEAGLYNEQFF. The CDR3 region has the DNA TGTGCCAGCAGCTTAGAGGCAGGTCTTTACAATGAGCAGTTCTTC.

The chain's CDR3 is CASSLDEGVTGELFF. CDR3 coding DNA: TGCGCCAGCAGCTTGGATGAGGGGGTAACCGGGGAGCTGTTTTTT. The chain uses TRBV5-1 and TRBJ2-2; possible D gene TRBD1, 6 bases. Deletions cut 0 bases from V and 5 bases from J, with 11 bases between. Germline CDR1 SGHRS, CDR2 YFSETQ. This CDR3 contains 15 residues.

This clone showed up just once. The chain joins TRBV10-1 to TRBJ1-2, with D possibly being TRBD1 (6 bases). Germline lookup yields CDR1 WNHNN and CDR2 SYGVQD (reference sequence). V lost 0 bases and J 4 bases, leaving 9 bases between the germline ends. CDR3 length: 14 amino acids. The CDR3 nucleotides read TGCGCCAGCAGTGAGTCGGAGGACAGCTATGGCTACACCTTC. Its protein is CASSESEDSYGYTF.

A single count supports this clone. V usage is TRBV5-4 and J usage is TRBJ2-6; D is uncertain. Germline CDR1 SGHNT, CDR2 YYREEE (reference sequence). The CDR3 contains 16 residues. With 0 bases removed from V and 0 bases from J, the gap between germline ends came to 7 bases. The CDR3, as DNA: TGTGCCAGCAGCTTGGCGGAGCTCTCTGGGGCCAACGTCCTGACTTTC. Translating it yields CASSLAELSGANVLTF.

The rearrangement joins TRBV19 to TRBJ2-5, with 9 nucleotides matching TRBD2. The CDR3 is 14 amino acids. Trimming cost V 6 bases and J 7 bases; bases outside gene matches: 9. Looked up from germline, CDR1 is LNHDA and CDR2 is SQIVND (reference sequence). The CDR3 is CASRVSGLAGTQYF. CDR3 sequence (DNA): TGTGCCAGTAGAGTCTCGGGACTAGCCGGGACCCAGTACTTC.

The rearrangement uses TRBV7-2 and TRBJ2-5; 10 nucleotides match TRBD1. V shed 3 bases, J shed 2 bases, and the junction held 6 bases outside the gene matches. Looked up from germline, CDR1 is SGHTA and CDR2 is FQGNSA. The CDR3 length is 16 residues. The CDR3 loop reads CASSFPTGGGQETQYF. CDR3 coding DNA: TGTGCCAGCAGCTTCCCGACAGGGGGCGGGCAAGAGACCCAGTACTTC.

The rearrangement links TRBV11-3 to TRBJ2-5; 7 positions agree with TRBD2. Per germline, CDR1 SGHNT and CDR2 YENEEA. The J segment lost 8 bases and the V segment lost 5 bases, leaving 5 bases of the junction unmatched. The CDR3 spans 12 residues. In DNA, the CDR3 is TGTGCCAGCAGCAGACTAGCCCGCACCCAGTACTTC. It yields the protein CASSRLARTQYF.

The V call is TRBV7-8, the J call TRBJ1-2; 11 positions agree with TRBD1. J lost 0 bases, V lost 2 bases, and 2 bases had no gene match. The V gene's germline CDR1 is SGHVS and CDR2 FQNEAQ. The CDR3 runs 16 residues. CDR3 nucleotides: TGTGCCAGCAGCTTAAGGGACAGGGGGGCTAACTATGGCTACACCTTC. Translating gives CASSLRDRGANYGYTF.

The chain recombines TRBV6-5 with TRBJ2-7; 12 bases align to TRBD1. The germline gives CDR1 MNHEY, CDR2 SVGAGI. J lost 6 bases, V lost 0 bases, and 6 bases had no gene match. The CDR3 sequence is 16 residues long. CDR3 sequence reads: CASSYSGTGGLSEQYF. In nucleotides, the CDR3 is TGTGCCAGCAGTTACTCCGGGACAGGGGGCTTGAGCGAGCAGTACTTC.

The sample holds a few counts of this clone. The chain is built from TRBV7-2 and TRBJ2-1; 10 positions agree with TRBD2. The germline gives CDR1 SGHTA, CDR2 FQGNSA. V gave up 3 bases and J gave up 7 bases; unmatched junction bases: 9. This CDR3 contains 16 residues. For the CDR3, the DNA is TGTGCCAGCAGCTTGTCTAGCGGGAGCTTTTTGAATGAGCAGTTCTTC. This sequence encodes CASSLSSGSFLNEQFF.

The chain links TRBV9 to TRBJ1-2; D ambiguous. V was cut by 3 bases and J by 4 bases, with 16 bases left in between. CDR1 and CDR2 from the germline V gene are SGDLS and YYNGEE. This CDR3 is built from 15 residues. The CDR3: CASSGLTLWSYGYTF. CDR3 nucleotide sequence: TGTGCCAGCAGCGGACTGACTCTATGGAGCTATGGCTACACCTTC.